The 10 T cell receptor beta chains in this list originate from one sample, sequenced in a study of blood T cell repertoires in COVID-19 (TCRdb year 2020). Libraries were prepared through the immunoSEQ multiplex PCR assay. TCRdb took this table from immuneACCESS and kept in-frame rearrangements with V and J called. Such tables lack part of the clones; where checked against another copy, unresolved V genes explain under half of the gap, and the rest is unexplained. A total of 130,000 to 150,000 clones appear in this sample, 87% of them only once. 37% of the sample is in the top ten clones. Input material: peripheral blood. Every receptor here comes from a man aged 45-60 years who had recovered from COVID-19.

This chain connects TRBV7-8 to TRBJ2-5, with D hard to call. Germline values: CDR1 SGHVS, CDR2 FQNEAQ. The CDR3 covers 16 residues. Trimming removed 1 base from V and 1 base from J, with 13 bases in between. CDR3 coding DNA: TGTGCCAGCAGCTTAGGTTACAGAAGAGCCCAAGAGACCCAGTACTTC. Its translation: CASSLGYRRAQETQYF.

J is TRBJ2-2 and V is TRBV5-1; no reliable D call. V lost 0 bases to trimming and J lost 2 bases, with 11 bases between them. Per germline, CDR1 SGHRS and CDR2 YFSETQ. This CDR3 has 16 residues. The CDR3 coding sequence is TGCGCCAGCAGCTTGGGGCCAGAAAGAAACACCGGGGAGCTGTTTTTT. As protein: CASSLGPERNTGELFF. Full variable domain (rest looked up from reference TRBV5-1 and TRBJ2-2): KAGVTQTPRYLIKTRGQQVTLSCSPISGHRSVSWYQQTPGQGLQFLFEYFSETQRNKGNFPGRFSGRQFSNSRSEMNVSTLELGDSALYLCASSLGPERNTGELFFGEGSRLTVL.

This clone was observed a few times. This chain connects TRBV3-1 (or the pseudogene TRBV3-2) to TRBJ1-2, with 10 bases identical to TRBD1. This CDR3 is 15 amino acids long. Germline V gene data show CDR1 as LGHDT and CDR2 as YNNKEL (reference sequence). J gave up 4 bases and V 3 bases, and 5 bases lay outside the gene matches. The CDR3, as DNA: TGTGCCAGCAGCCATTCGACAGGGGGCATCTATGGCTACACCTTC. Translating gives CASSHSTGGIYGYTF.

The chain recombines TRBV27 with TRBJ1-3, with 8 bases matching TRBD1. The CDR3 consists of 15 residues. V shed 5 bases and J 3 bases; nucleotides not matched to a gene: 6. Looked up from germline, CDR1 is MNHEY and CDR2 is SMNVEV (reference sequence). The CDR3 loop is CASSVTGGSGNTIYF. CDR3 in DNA: TGTGCCAGCAGTGTTACAGGGGGAAGTGGAAACACCATATATTTT.

This clone was observed a few times. The chain has TRBV27 and TRBJ1-1; TRBD1 matches at 7 bases. The CDR3 is 12 residues long. Germline CDR1 is MNHEY and CDR2 is SMNVEV (reference sequence). After removal of 3 bases from V and 11 bases from J, the junction contained 6 bases not matched to a gene. Here the CDR3 DNA reads TGTGCCAGCAGTTTCCTCACAGGGGTCGCTTTCTTT. Protein: CASSFLTGVAFF.

The chain combines TRBV9 with TRBJ1-2; 9 nucleotides agree with TRBD1. This CDR3 spans 15 amino acids. Germline CDR1 SGDLS, CDR2 YYNGEE. J gave up 2 bases and V 4 bases, and 6 bases lay outside the gene matches. The CDR3 loop reads CASSLTGTGNYGYTF. As DNA, the CDR3 is TGTGCCAGCAGCCTCACCGGGACAGGGAACTATGGCTACACCTTC.

The V and J genes are TRBV7-2 and TRBJ2-1, with TRBD2 matching 8 bases. The V segment lost 3 bases and the J segment 0 bases; nucleotides outside the gene matches: 13. Germline V lookup: CDR1 SGHTA, CDR2 FQGNSA. The CDR3 totals 19 residues. The CDR3 nucleotides are TGTGCCAGCAGCTTCCGATATTCGTTACTAGCGGACTCCTACAATGAGCAGTTCTTC. It encodes CASSFRYSLLADSYNEQFF.

CDR3 sequence (DNA): TGTGCCACCGGGGTTAGCGGGAGCACAGATACGCAGTATTTT. The encoded protein is CATGVSGSTDTQYF. The genes are TRBV6-5 and TRBJ2-3; 7 nucleotides align to TRBD2. This CDR3 spans 14 amino acids. CDR1 and CDR2 from the germline V gene are MNHEY and SVGAGI. V dropped 10 bases and J dropped 0; count of bases not matched to a gene: 7.

The chain joins TRBV10-2 to TRBJ2-3; 7 nucleotides line up with TRBD2. The V segment lost 6 bases and the J segment 3 bases; nucleotides outside the gene matches: 9. Germline V CDR1 and CDR2: WSHSY, SAAADI. CDR3 length: 15 residues. DNA for the CDR3: TGCGCCAGCAGAACCCCGGCGGGGGTAACAGATACGCAGTATTTT. Its translation is CASRTPAGVTDTQYF.

This chain connects TRBV7-2 to TRBJ1-5, with 9 bases lining up with TRBD1. V lost 3 bases and J lost 2; bases outside the gene matches: 2. The CDR3 runs to 15 residues. Germline-derived CDR1 and CDR2 are SGHTA and FQGNSA. CDR3 residues: CASSFTGGGNQPQHF. CDR3 bases: TGTGCCAGCAGCTTTACAGGGGGCGGCAATCAGCCCCAGCATTTT.